The 24 T cell receptor beta chains presented below share a single source sample, sequenced in a study of cytomegalovirus exposure and HLA in healthy donors. PCR amplification relied on 60 Vbeta primers (plus 13 Jbeta primers). Profiling relied on immunoSEQ multiplex PCR, and the TCRdb table lists in-frame clones only, not all of them. This sample has about 190,000 clones; 80% occur once, and the top ten carry 0.65%. Sequencing was carried out using PBMCs. Receptors originate from a boy under 18 in good health and CMV-seronegative.

This chain joins TRBV2 and TRBJ2-3; 13 bases fit TRBD2. The junction had 6 bases not matched to a gene; V was cut back by 6 bases and J by 0 bases. This CDR3 comprises 17 residues. Looked up from germline, CDR1 is SNHLY and CDR2 is FYNNEI. CDR3 DNA: TGTGCCAGCAGCAGTGGACTAGCGGGAGCGAGCACAGATACGCAGTATTTT. Its protein is CASSSGLAGASTDTQYF.

The rearrangement links TRBV9 to TRBJ2-3, with a weak D call TRBD1 (5 bases). This CDR3 spans 12 amino acids. CDR1 and CDR2 from the germline V gene are SGDLS and YYNGEE. Trimming removed 2 bases from V and 5 bases from J, with 6 bases in between. For the CDR3, the DNA is TGTGCCAGCAGCGTTCAGGGAGATACGCAGTATTTT. It translates to CASSVQGDTQYF. Combining the CDR3 with reference TRBV9 and TRBJ2-3 gives the whole variable domain DSGVTQTPKHLITATGQRVTLRCSPRSGDLSVYWYQQSLDQGLQFLIQYYNGEERAKGNILERFSAQQFPDLHSELNLSSLELGDSALYFCASSVQGDTQYFGPGTRLTVL.

The CDR3 sequence: CASRGLAGGAVGVTEAFF. CDR3 coding DNA: TGTGCCAGCAGAGGGTTGGCAGGGGGCGCAGTGGGGGTCACTGAAGCTTTCTTT. The chain employs TRBV27 and TRBJ1-1; 8 nucleotides match TRBD1. CDR3 length: 18 amino acids. After removal of 6 bases from V and 4 bases from J, the junction contained 19 bases not matched to a gene. The germline V gene encodes CDR1 MNHEY and CDR2 SMNVEV (reference sequence).

The CDR3 DNA sequence: TGTGCCAGCAGCCCTGCTCGGGGGGCGGGTGGCTACACCTTC. This encodes CASSPARGAGGYTF. The rearrangement uses TRBV7-8 and TRBJ1-2; D possibly corresponds to TRBD1 (6 bases). Germline CDR1 reads SGHVS; CDR2 reads FQNEAQ. The CDR3 has 14 residues. V was shortened by 5 bases and J by 7 bases, with 17 bases between the two germline ends. The variable domain in full, completed from reference TRBV7-8 and TRBJ1-2, reads GAGVSQSPRYKVAKRGQDVALRCDPISGHVSLFWYQQALGQGPEFLTYFQNEAQLDKSGLPSDRFFAERPEGSVSTLKIQRTQQEDSAVYLCASSPARGAGGYTFGSGTRLTVV.

This clone came up a few times. The V gene is TRBV5-6, the J gene TRBJ1-6; 7 bases are shared with TRBD1. The CDR3 loop spans 13 amino acids. J gave up 7 bases and V 8 bases, and 6 bases lay outside the gene matches. CDR1 and CDR2 from the germline V gene are SGHDT and YYEEEE. The CDR3 DNA reads TGTGCCAGTCGACAGGGCTTCAATTCACCCCTCCACTTT. As protein: CASRQGFNSPLHF.

The chain is built from TRBV14 and TRBJ2-7, with a weak D call TRBD1 (5 bases). This CDR3 spans 11 amino acids. Germline lookup yields CDR1 SGHDN and CDR2 FVKESK. The germline V and J ends were trimmed by 5 bases and 13 bases, with 15 bases remaining between them. The DNA for the CDR3 is TGTGCCAGCAGCGTTAGGGGCATCCATTACTTC. As protein: CASSVRGIHYF.

The sample holds one count of this clone. The CDR3 DNA reads TGTGCCAGCAGCGTAGATCCGGGTCCCTACAATGAGCAGTTCTTC. Its protein product is CASSVDPGPYNEQFF. This rearrangement joins TRBV9 to TRBJ2-1, with D hard to call. CDR1 and CDR2 from the germline V gene are SGDLS and YYNGEE. This CDR3 comprises 15 residues. V was pared by 0 bases and J by 2 bases, with 9 bases between.

The chain couples TRBV12-5 to TRBJ2-3; TRBD1 matches 7 bases. Trimming cost V 7 bases and J 2 bases; bases outside gene matches: 9. CDR3 length: 15 amino acids. From germline, CDR1 is LGHNT and CDR2 FRNRAP. CDR3 residues: CASALGQVVTDTQYF. In DNA form, the CDR3 reads TGTGCTAGTGCCCTCGGACAGGTGGTCACAGATACGCAGTATTTT.

This chain connects TRBV10-3 to TRBJ1-5, with 7 bases identical to TRBD1. V shed 0 bases, J shed 5 bases, and the junction held 7 bases outside the gene matches. CDR1 is ENHRY and CDR2 is SYGVKD in the germline V gene. The CDR3 is 16 amino acids. The CDR3 loop reads CAISESSAGGYQPQHF. The CDR3 coding sequence is TGTGCCATCAGTGAGTCGAGTGCAGGGGGTTATCAGCCCCAGCATTTT.

The gene calls are TRBV27 and TRBJ2-1; tentative D call: TRBD1 (5 bases). Trimming left V 3 bases short and J 6 bases short, with 18 bases between. Germline CDR1 MNHEY, CDR2 SMNVEV (reference sequence). The CDR3 runs to 16 residues. The DNA of the CDR3 is TGTGCCAGCAGTTTTCCGGGTCAGGGTAAGGGCAATGAGCAGTTCTTC. Protein sequence: CASSFPGQGKGNEQFF.

In its sample, this clone was seen a few times. The V gene is TRBV2, the J gene TRBJ2-6; D remains unclear. V was cut by 8 bases and J by 0 bases, with 5 bases left in between. CDR1 and CDR2 (germline): SNHLY, FYNNEI. The CDR3 is 13 residues long. CDR3 region: CASGRSGANVLTF. The CDR3 DNA sequence: TGTGCCAGCGGCCGCTCTGGGGCCAACGTCCTGACTTTC. Together with reference TRBV2 and TRBJ2-6, the CDR3 gives the full variable domain: EPEVTQTPSHQVTQMGQEVILRCVPISNHLYFYWYRQILGQKVEFLVSFYNNEISEKSEIFDDQFSVERPDGSNFTLKIRSTKLEDSAMYFCASGRSGANVLTFGAGSRLTVL.

V gene TRBV19 combines with J gene TRBJ1-2; possible D gene TRBD1, 6 bases. In germline, CDR1 is LNHDA, CDR2 SQIVND (reference sequence). The CDR3 runs to 19 residues. V shed 5 bases and J shed 5 bases, with 30 bases lying between them. Here the CDR3 DNA reads TGTGCCAGTAGTTCCGACCTGGGGGCCTGGAGCCACTTGAGTTATGGCTACACCTTC. It translates to CASSSDLGAWSHLSYGYTF.

The chain links TRBV19 to TRBJ1-2, with D unresolved. CDR3 length: 13 residues. Germline V CDR1 and CDR2: LNHDA, SQIVND (reference sequence). V was trimmed by 7 bases and J by 8 bases, leaving 17 bases between them. CDR3 sequence: CASTPVAGGGYTF. The CDR3, as DNA: TGTGCCAGTACCCCGGTGGCCGGAGGAGGCTACACCTTC. Full variable domain (remainder filled in from reference TRBV19 and TRBJ1-2): DGGITQSPKYLFRKEGQNVTLSCEQNLNHDAMYWYRQDPGQGLRLIYYSQIVNDFQKGDIAEGYSVSREKKESFPLTVTSAQKNPTAFYLCASTPVAGGGYTFGSGTRLTVV.

The gene calls are TRBV10-3 and TRBJ2-2; 7 bases map to TRBD2. This CDR3 has 16 amino acids. Germline loops: CDR1 ENHRY, CDR2 SYGVKD. V was clipped by 4 bases and J by 1 base; unmatched bases: 6. The CDR3 loop reads CAISGSGEENTGELFF. In nucleotides, the CDR3 is TGTGCCATCAGTGGGAGCGGGGAGGAGAACACCGGGGAGCTGTTTTTT.

The chain is built from TRBV30 and TRBJ2-3; 13 nucleotides align to TRBD2. Germline V CDR1 and CDR2: GTSNPN, SVGIG (reference sequence). The CDR3 extends over 19 amino acids. Trimming took 0 bases from V and 2 from J; bases not matched to a gene: 11. The CDR3 DNA sequence: TGTGCCTGGAGTGTACGAAAGGCCACTAGCGGGGGGGTCACAGATACGCAGTATTTT. Its protein is CAWSVRKATSGGVTDTQYF.

The V call is TRBV5-4, the J call TRBJ2-7, with 9 bases identical to TRBD1. V trimming: 3 bases; J trimming: 2 bases; junction bases outside the gene matches: 3. Germline lookup yields CDR1 SGHNT and CDR2 YYREEE (reference sequence). The CDR3 is 14 amino acids. The CDR3 bases are TGTGCCAGCAGCTCCAACAGGGGGCCCTACGAGCAGTACTTC. Protein product: CASSSNRGPYEQYF.

The chain has TRBV19 and TRBJ1-5; D remains unclear. Germline lookup yields CDR1 LNHDA and CDR2 SQIVND (reference sequence). Trimming cost V 7 bases and J 2 bases, with 12 bases left between them. The CDR3 loop spans 14 amino acids. CDR3 bases: TGTGCCAGTACCCACGGAGAGGGCAATCAGCCCCAGCATTTT. This translates into CASTHGEGNQPQHF.

The CDR3 spells CASSLQGGKQPQHF. CDR3 nucleotides: TGTGCCAGCAGCTTGCAAGGGGGAAAGCAGCCCCAGCATTTT. V gene TRBV5-6 combines with J gene TRBJ1-5, with D possibly matching TRBD1 (6 bases). V was cut by 1 base and J by 7 bases, with 12 bases left in between. This CDR3 has 14 residues. Germline loops: CDR1 SGHDT, CDR2 YYEEEE.

The J gene is TRBJ2-5, the V gene TRBV19; maybe TRBD2 (7 bases). CDR1 LNHDA and CDR2 SQIVND come from the germline V gene (reference sequence). Between the trimmed V and J ends, which lost 4 bases and 1 base, there was a span of 10 bases. There are 14 residues in the CDR3. The CDR3 DNA sequence: TGTGCCAGTAGTAAGGGGGGGACCCAAGAGACCCAGTACTTC. Translating it yields CASSKGGTQETQYF.

This clone was recorded a few times. The rearrangement uses TRBV4-1 and TRBJ2-3; maybe TRBD2 (6 bases). Germline V gene sequence: CDR1 MGHRA, CDR2 YSYEKL. V lost 0 bases, J lost 4 bases, and 8 bases lay in between. This CDR3 has 14 residues. CDR3 nucleotides: TGCGCCAGCAGCCAAGAGCCGGGGGCAGATACGCAGTATTTT. Protein: CASSQEPGADTQYF.

The DNA for the CDR3 is TGTGCCAGCAGTAGACAGGGAGAGAACACTGAAGCTTTCTTT. It yields the protein CASSRQGENTEAFF. The rearrangement links TRBV11-3 to TRBJ1-1; 7 nucleotides align to TRBD1. Looked up from germline, CDR1 is SGHNT and CDR2 is YENEEA. V shed 6 bases, J shed 1 base, and the junction held 5 bases outside the gene matches. The CDR3 length is 14 residues.

The chain joins TRBV18 to TRBJ1-6; tentatively, D is TRBD1 (5 bases). The germline CDR1 and CDR2 sequences are KGHSH and LQKENI. The CDR3 has 14 amino acids. The V gene lost 5 bases and the J gene lost 8 bases, with 13 bases spanning the gap. The chain's CDR3 is CASSWGGSDSPLHF. DNA of the CDR3: TGTGCCAGCTCATGGGGGGGGAGCGATTCACCCCTCCACTTT.

The rearrangement uses TRBV7-9 and TRBJ2-7, with a tentative D call TRBD1 (5 bases). The V end lost 3 bases, the J end lost 2 bases, and 11 bases lay between the germline ends. Looked up from germline, CDR1 is SEHNR and CDR2 is FQNEAQ (reference sequence). This CDR3 has 14 residues. The CDR3 protein is CASSLQTGPYEQYF. DNA of the CDR3: TGTGCCAGCAGCTTGCAAACAGGCCCCTACGAGCAGTACTTC.

The V gene is TRBV7-9, the J gene TRBJ1-1, with D possibly being TRBD1 (5 bases). This CDR3 spans 14 amino acids. Trimming pared 5 bases from V and 4 bases from J, leaving 14 bases between. Germline CDR1 reads SEHNR; CDR2 reads FQNEAQ (reference sequence). Here the CDR3 DNA reads TGTGCCAGCAGCAAAGCGGGGGTCGGCACTGAAGCTTTCTTT. Its translation: CASSKAGVGTEAFF. The complete variable domain, with remaining parts taken from reference TRBV7-9 and TRBJ1-1, reads DTGVSQNPRHKITKRGQNVTFRCDPISEHNRLYWYRQTLGQGPEFLTYFQNEAQLEKSRLLSDRFSAERPKGSFSTLEIQRTEQGDSAMYLCASSKAGVGTEAFFGQGTRLTVV.